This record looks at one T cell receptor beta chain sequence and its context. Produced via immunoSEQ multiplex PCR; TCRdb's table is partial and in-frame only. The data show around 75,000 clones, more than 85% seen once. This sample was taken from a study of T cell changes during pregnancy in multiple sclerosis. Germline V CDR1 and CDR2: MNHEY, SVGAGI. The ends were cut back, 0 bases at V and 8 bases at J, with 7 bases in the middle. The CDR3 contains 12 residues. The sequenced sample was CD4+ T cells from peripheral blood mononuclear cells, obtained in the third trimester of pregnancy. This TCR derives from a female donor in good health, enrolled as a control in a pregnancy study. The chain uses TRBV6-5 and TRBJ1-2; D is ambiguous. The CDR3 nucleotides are TGTGCCAGCAGTTACTCAAAACAAGGCTACACCTTC. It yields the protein CASSYSKQGYTF.